This TCR beta chain comes out of a study of post-analysis software for immune sequencing data. Findings of the study overall: Elevated frequency relative to controls characterized roughly five TRBV segments in patients, TRBV5-6, TRBV5-1 and TRBV20-1 among them. Normalized Chao1 diversity in multiple sclerosis patients fell significantly below that of controls.

Germline CDR1 is DFQATT and CDR2 is SNEGSKA (reference sequence). The CDR3 length is 14 residues. V lost 6 bases and J lost 6, with 19 bases in between. About this clonotype: Its antigen remains unknown.

Prepared TCR beta cDNA libraries contained unique molecular identifiers. TCRdb re-derived calls from the PCR reads in MiXCR, one entry per CDR3 protein. Of 450,000 or so distinct CDR3 sequences in the sample, nearly 45% were seen once. The specimen was blood. The sequence came from a girl aged 5-17 years with multiple sclerosis. The chain carries TRBV20-1 and TRBJ2-3; tentative D call: TRBD1 (5 bases). CDR3 protein: CSAPRGGSPDTQYF. CDR3 nucleotides: TGCAGTGCCCCAAGGGGTGGTTCTCCGGATACGCAGTATTTT.